This entry is about one T cell receptor beta chain. No antigen is known for it. Base-call qualities are not available, and no considerably larger clone is one nucleotide away. In total, roughly 710 healthy bone marrow donors made up the cohort. At the time of sampling, all cohort members were nominally healthy, though unrecorded immune exposures were likely present. The donor tested CMV seronegative and was one of the 352 seronegative cohort members. Every donor gave a peripheral blood sample, and the peripheral blood mononuclear cells from that sample were used for TCR beta sequencing. Genomic DNA was extracted from the blood cell samples with the Qiagen DNeasy Blood Extraction Kit. The library was built by means of the immunoSEQ multiplex PCR assay. For the multiplex PCR, a mixture combining 60 forward primers for TCR Vbeta segments and 13 reverse primers for TCR Jbeta segments was used. Amplification of the CDR3 region of rearranged TCR beta genes was performed with a multiplex PCR assay on genomic DNA. Amplified TCR beta libraries were sequenced as 87-base-pair reads on the Illumina HiSeq System. Concerning the study's data processing: A later analysis tallied around 80 million unique TCR beta chains across the 666 repertoires, and about 12 million of those chains were shared by two or more donors. To remove PCR and sequencing errors, raw reads were error-corrected and collapsed into unique sequences using a nearest-neighbor algorithm that merged closely related sequences. CDR3 sequences were aligned to IMGT reference sequences to assign V, D and J gene segments. For a sequence to be retained, a match of at least six nucleotides to both a V gene segment and a J gene segment was required. A rearrangement counted as productive if the CDR3 had no stop codons and remained in frame with V and J, and every other rearrangement counted as non-productive. Following IMGT convention, CDR3 was defined as the stretch from the second conserved V-encoded cysteine up to the conserved J-encoded phenylalanine. The earlier analysis of around 640 of the donors excluded sequences that lacked an unambiguous match to a single V gene segment. In an earlier analysis of approximately 500 of the donors, a V segment was called functional when productive rearrangements were above 56.7%, and segregating when the standard deviation between donors exceeded 5%. A statistical classification framework was developed to diagnose cytomegalovirus status using the catalog of TCR beta chain sequences. In a later analysis, TCR nucleotide sequences were compared against IMGT/GENE-DB human TR gene sequences so that V and J genes could be assigned. The TCRdist pipeline was used in a later analysis to assign CDR3 sequences and most-parsimonious VDJ recombination scenarios. A later analysis defined each TCR beta chain by its CDR3 amino acid sequence plus V-gene family, and excluded reads lacking a unique V-gene family. A later analysis removed 450 to 600 highly shared, low-generation-probability nucleotide sequences to deal with suspected cross-contamination and a sequencing artifact. A later analysis calculated a clonal expansion index for each public chain from normalized within-repertoire ranks of inferred template counts. Generation probabilities in a later analysis came from a VDJ recombination model fitted to out-of-frame rearrangements, and those results were checked against IGoR. In a later analysis, TCR-TCR, TCR-HLA and TCR-CMV co-occurrence was scored with hypergeometric tests, and a repertoire-size bias correction was applied to TCR pairs. A later analysis estimated false discovery rates by permuting HLA or CMV assignments 20 times. A later analysis grouped co-occurring TCRs with DBSCAN, adding TCRdist sequence similarity when clustering within HLA-allele-positive subsets. For co-occurrence clustering, repertoires with fewer than 30,000 or more than 120,000 public chains were excluded, along with roughly 5 repertoires with anomalous nucleotide sharing. Sourced from immuneACCESS, this table was stored by TCRdb with only in-frame sequences that have V and J called. A share of the clones is absent; for the studies checked, an unresolved V gene accounts for under half, and the remainder has no known explanation. V and J calls and clone size are given by that table; D and trimming were obtained from the DNA. For this sample the table gives 220,000 or so clones, of which roughly 84% were detected only once. The ten largest account for 1.5% to 2% of the sample.

The entry originates in a study of cytomegalovirus exposure and HLA in healthy donors (TCRdb year 2017). About the full investigation: According to an earlier analysis of 587 of the donors, about 179 million T cells yielded 95 million to 140 million unique TCR beta sequences and about 300 Gb of sequence data. About 300 gigabases of sequencing data and roughly 90 million unique TCR sequences were included in an early release covering under 650 HLA-typed donors. The genetic ancestry cluster associated with self-reported Caucasian donors included about four fifths of the 300 to 400 genotyped donors. The study aimed to test whether cataloging public T cell receptors could reveal signatures of past pathogen exposure. The T cell repertoires of 550 to 850 subjects were profiled by immunosequencing and related to cytomegalovirus serostatus. In addition to the first cohort of 650 to 750 subjects, a separate validation cohort of 130 or so different subjects was used. The study combined high-throughput TCR immunosequencing, statistical association of individual TCRs with disease status, and machine learning to predict cytomegalovirus infection status. To study patterns of TCR occurrence, a later analysis re-analyzed previously published TCR beta repertoires from 666 donors and added high-resolution HLA genotyping. Rather than drawing on any new phenotypic data, the later analysis identified candidate immune exposures from TCR beta sequences and the way those sequences occurred across donors. In an earlier analysis of roughly 540 of the donors, high-throughput TCR beta sequencing was used to judge whether each TCR beta V gene segment behaved as functional or pseudogenic. Donor age, sex, ethnicity and CMV serostatus were collected together with the repertoire data. Genome-wide SNP genotypes for about 65% of the 666 donors were used in a later genetic analysis, which treated that subset as a discovery cohort. All discovery cohort repertoires had been generated using a single sequencing platform. Class I and class II HLA loci were covered by the typing at four-digit resolution. The number of donors typed differed by locus, with roughly 629-640 for A, B, C, DRB1 and DQB1, about 500 for DQA1, over 600 for DPA1, and around 460 for DPB1. About 5 DR-DQ haplotypes were handled as single units for association and clustering, since linkage in the cohort was strong. Across some 400 genotyped donors of the cohort, an average of approximately 200,000 unique TCR beta nucleotide sequences per donor were sequenced, and 15% to 20% of those sequences were non-productive.

The paper as a whole reports these results and caveats: Most TCR sequences were seen in very few donors, while some public TCRs were found in many individuals. For the cohort, immune exposure information was limited to CMV serostatus. When HLA alleles, especially DR and DQ, strongly co-occurred, attributing TCR associations to individual alleles was difficult. V-gene and J-gene trimming of TCR beta chains was associated with a missense DCLRE1C variant in a later genetic analysis, and the association was replicated in an independent cohort. HLA typing was unavailable for some donors at each locus, so association tests used only the typed subset. An earlier analysis of 587 of the donors showed that most TCR beta V segments appeared in productive rearrangements either about 90% or about 30% of the time, which broadly matched IMGT annotations. Because counts were too low, more than 15 rarely observed V segments, including chromosome 9 orphons, were left out of the earlier analysis of 587 of the donors. The authors suggested that the approach could potentially be generalized to other disease states and immunological phenotypes. A further reported finding was that TCR beta sequences accurately predicted the HLA-A and HLA-B alleles for most subjects in the first cohort. A later analysis associated 17,000 or so TCR beta sequences with specific HLA alleles at a false discovery rate of 0.05. A cluster of highly shared sequence variants was judged likely to be a technical artifact of the sequencing pipeline. The presence/absence analyses assumed that sequencing depth was roughly uniform across donors, and that assumption may not be true. Compared with equally common non-associated chains, HLA-associated TCR beta chains in a later analysis were more clonally expanded and had lower generation probabilities. In a later analysis, TCR association rates were found to vary across HLA loci, with the most associated TCRs seen for DRB1 alleles and the fewest for HLA-C alleles. Three of the identified cytomegalovirus-associated TCR beta chains were confirmed in vitro to be specific for cytomegalovirus antigens. The classifier was reported to diagnose cytomegalovirus status with high specificity and sensitivity in both the original and validation cohorts. This cohort had only TCR beta chains sequenced, and the lack of alpha or paired-chain data limited which features could be detected. A later genetic analysis reported fewer N-insertions in productive TCRs among donors in an Asian-associated ancestry cluster than the roughly 700-donor mean. A total of roughly 160 TCR beta chains were listed by the study as associated with cytomegalovirus. A later analysis found that most CMV-associated TCR beta chains appeared HLA-restricted, with HLA associations seemingly driven largely by CMV exposure. In a later analysis, several top co-occurrence clusters were reported to appear linked to parvovirus B19, influenza, CMV and Epstein-Barr virus. Linkage disequilibrium might explain the correlated functional status among segregating V segments, but an unknown experimental factor could not be excluded.

Sequencing was performed on PBMCs. The sequence was obtained from a man in his forties or fifties in good health and CMV-seronegative.

The DNA reads TGTGCCAGCTCACCAGGGAGTGGTAGGGGGACCTCCTACGAGCAGTACTTC. This sequence encodes CASSPGSGRGTSYEQYF. The chain uses TRBV18 and TRBJ2-7, with a tentative D gene TRBD1 over 6 matching bases. V is reduced by 2 bases and J by 0 bases, leaving a spacing of 17 bases between them. Sequences KGHSH (CDR1) and LQKENI (CDR2) are obtained from the germline V gene. Inclusive of the bounding cysteine and phenylalanine, the CDR3 is 17 residues long. The sequence is cut down to CDR3 DNA, 51 bases in frame from base 1. Extended through the reference TRBV18 and TRBJ2-7 proteins, this CDR3 yields the full variable domain: NAGVMQNPRHLVRRRGQEARLRCSPMKGHSHVYWYRQLPEEGLKFMVYLQKENIIDESGMPKERFSAEFPKEGPSILRIQQVVRGDSAAYFCASSPGSGRGTSYEQYFGPGTRLTVT.